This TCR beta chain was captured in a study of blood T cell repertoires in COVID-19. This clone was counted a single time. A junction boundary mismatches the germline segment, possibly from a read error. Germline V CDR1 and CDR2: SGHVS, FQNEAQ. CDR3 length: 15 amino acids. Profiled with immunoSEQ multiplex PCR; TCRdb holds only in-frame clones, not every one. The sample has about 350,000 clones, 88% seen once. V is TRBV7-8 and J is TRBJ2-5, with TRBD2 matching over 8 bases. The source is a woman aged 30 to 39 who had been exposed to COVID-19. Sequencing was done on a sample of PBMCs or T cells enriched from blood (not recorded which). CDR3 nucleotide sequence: TGTGCCAGCAGCCTGAGCGGGAGCAACCAGGAGACCCAGTACTTC. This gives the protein CASSLSGSNQETQYF.